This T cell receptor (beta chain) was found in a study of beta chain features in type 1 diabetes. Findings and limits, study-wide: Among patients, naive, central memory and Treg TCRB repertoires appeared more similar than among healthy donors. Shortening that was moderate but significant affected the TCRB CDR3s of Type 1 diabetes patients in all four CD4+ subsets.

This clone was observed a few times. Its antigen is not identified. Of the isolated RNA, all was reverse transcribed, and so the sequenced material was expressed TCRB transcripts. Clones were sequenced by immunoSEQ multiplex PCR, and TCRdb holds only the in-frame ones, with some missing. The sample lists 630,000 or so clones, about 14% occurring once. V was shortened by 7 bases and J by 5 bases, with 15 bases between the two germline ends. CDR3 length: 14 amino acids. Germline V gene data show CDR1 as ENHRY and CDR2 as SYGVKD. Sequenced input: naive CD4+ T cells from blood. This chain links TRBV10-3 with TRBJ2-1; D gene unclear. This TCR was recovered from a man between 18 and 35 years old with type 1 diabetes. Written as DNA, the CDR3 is TGTGCCATCAATGGCGAGCAAGCTAACAATGAGCAGTTCTTC. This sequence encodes CAINGEQANNEQFF.